This note documents a single T cell receptor beta chain sequence. The target antigen is unknown. As for treatment: about 20 received Ad26.COV2.S at low or high dose, single or two shots; about 5 received placebo; per-sample allocation not given. Day 63 after the first vaccine or placebo injection was the time point for sampling. TCRdb's copy holds only in-frame clones and misses some; the assay was immunoSEQ multiplex PCR. This table has a few hundred thousand clones, 88% appearing once. The data belong to a study of Ad26.COV2.S vaccination and SARS-CoV-2 variants. Study-wide points: Spike-specific TCR breadth was greater after Ad26.COV2.S than placebo.

This receptor was obtained from a person aged 18-65 years who received the Ad26.COV2.S COVID-19 vaccine or a placebo. The specimen was peripheral blood, collected in a trial of Ad26.COV2.S vaccine versus placebo.

CDR3 in amino acids: CASSSTVHAMGTPLHF. CDR3 in DNA: TGTGCCAGCAGTTCTACGGTTCACGCGATGGGTACACCCCTCCACTTT. The chain combines TRBV7-9 with TRBJ1-6; D gene ambiguous. The CDR3 is 16 amino acids. Germline lookup yields CDR1 SEHNR and CDR2 FQNEAQ (reference sequence). Trimming pared 6 bases from V and 11 bases from J, leaving 23 bases between.